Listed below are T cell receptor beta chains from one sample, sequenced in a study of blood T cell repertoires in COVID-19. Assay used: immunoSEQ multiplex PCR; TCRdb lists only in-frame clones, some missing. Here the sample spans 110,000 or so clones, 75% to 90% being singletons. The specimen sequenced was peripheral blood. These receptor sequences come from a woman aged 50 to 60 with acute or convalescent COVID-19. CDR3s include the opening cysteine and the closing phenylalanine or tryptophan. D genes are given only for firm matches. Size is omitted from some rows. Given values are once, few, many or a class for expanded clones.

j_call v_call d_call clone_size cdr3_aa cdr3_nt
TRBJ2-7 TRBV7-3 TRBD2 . CASSLGTTRNSEQYF TGTGCCAGCAGCCTAGGGACTACCAGGAACTCCGAGCAGTACTTC
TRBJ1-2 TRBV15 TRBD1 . CATSRDRQGAANYGYTF TGTGCCACCAGCAGAGATCGCCAGGGGGCAGCTAACTATGGCTACACCTTC
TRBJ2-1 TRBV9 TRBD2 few CASSVGTRINEQFF TGTGCCAGCAGCGTTGGGACTAGGATCAATGAGCAGTTCTTC
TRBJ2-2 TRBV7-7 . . CATGTGELFF TGTGCCACAGGGACCGGGGAGCTGTTTTTT
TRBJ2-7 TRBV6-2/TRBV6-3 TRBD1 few CASSRPGQGSYEQYF TGTGCCAGCAGCCGGCCGGGACAGGGCTCCTACGAGCAGTACTTC
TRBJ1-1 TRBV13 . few CASSQQGPNTEAFF TGTGCCAGCAGCCAACAGGGCCCAAACACTGAAGCTTTCTTT
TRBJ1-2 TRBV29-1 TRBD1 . CSVEVAGTGVFGYGYTF TGCAGCGTTGAGGTAGCCGGGACAGGGGTATTCGGCTATGGCTACACCTTC
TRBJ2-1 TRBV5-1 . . CASRPLSGSSYNEQFF TGCGCCAGCCGACCCTTGAGCGGTAGCTCCTACAATGAGCAGTTCTTC
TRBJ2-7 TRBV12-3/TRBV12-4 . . CASSPSVSEQYF TGTGCCAGCAGTCCCTCAGTCAGCGAGCAGTACTTC
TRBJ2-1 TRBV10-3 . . CAISDGSREGYNEQFF TGTGCCATCAGTGACGGGTCCCGAGAGGGCTACAATGAGCAGTTCTTC